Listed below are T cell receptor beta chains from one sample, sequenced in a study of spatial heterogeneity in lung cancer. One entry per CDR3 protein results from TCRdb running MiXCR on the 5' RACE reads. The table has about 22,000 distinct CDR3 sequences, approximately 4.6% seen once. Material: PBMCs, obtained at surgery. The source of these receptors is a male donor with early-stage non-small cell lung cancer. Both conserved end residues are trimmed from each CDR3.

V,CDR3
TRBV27,ASRAYDDNEQF
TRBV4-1,ASSPSRDGMNTEAF
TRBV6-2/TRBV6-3,ASSPTGGKNEQF
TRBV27,ASSLWEGGGPSDTQY
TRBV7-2,ASSVGGAGETQY
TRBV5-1,ASSLEGRDHEQY
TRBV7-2,ASSPQPGRLNTEAF
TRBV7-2,ASALSEKLF
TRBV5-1,ASSPGGAVEKLF
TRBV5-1,ASSLAQNTGELF
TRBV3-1,ASSPESLGAQY
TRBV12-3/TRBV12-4,ASTPGGYRTDTQY
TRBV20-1,SATGTVNYGYT
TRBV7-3,ASRGQGRNEQF
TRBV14,ASSQRGAPGANVLT
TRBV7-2,ASSYERGGLSETQY
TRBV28,ASSVTESDTQY
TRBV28,ASSNTGSSIGELF
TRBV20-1,SARDLDRIEAF
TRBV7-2,ASSPPESTDTQY
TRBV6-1,ASSLGQGGPDTQY
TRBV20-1,SARENRGLYGYT
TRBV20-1,STLSGHNYGYT
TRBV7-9,ASSPPSVTEAF
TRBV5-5,ASSAWDRGSEAF
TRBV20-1,SARAPGTSNQPQH
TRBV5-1,ASSTRGGRETQY
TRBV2,ASSEGFLGANVLT
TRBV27,VSSLSGQGYYEQY
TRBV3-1,ASSQQDRAVNTEAF
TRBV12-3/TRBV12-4,ASSFSLDTDTQY
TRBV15,ATSRGGGTEAF
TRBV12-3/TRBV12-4,ASSLVYGPNLF
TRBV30,AWSVLRGSGYT
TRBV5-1,ASSLASRSSGANVLT
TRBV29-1,SVVHYNEQF
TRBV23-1,ASSHRINSPLH